A selection of T cell receptor beta chains follows, all from one sample in a study of Graves' ophthalmopathy and Graves' hyperthyroidism. MiXCR, run by TCRdb on the multiplex PCR reads, gives a single entry per CDR3 protein. The sample comprises 500,000 to 600,000 distinct CDR3 sequences, about 40% of which are singletons, and about 4.1% rests with the top ten. Sequenced input: peripheral blood or thyroid tissue (not recorded which). The receptor source for this set is an adult man with Graves' hyperthyroidism. CDR3s include the opening cysteine and the closing phenylalanine or tryptophan. A D gene is named only where the DNA matches it firmly. A clone size is listed for some rows: how often the clone was seen (once, few, many), or a class if it is expanded.

few,TRBV15,TRBJ2-3,.,19,CATSRVISDGGAHRDTQYF,TGTGCCACCAGCAGAGTTATTTCCGACGGTGGGGCACACAGGGATACGCAGTATTTT
.,TRBV3-1,TRBJ1-1,.,13,CASSQGAGTEAFF,TGTGCCAGCAGCCAAGGGGCGGGCACTGAAGCTTTCTTT
.,TRBV10-3,TRBJ2-5,TRBD1,18,CASSESYGTGAIQETQYF,TGTGCCAGCAGTGAGAGTTATGGGACAGGGGCTATCCAAGAGACCCAGTACTTC
once,TRBV29-1,TRBJ1-5,.,14,CSARGYREGQPQHF,TGCAGTGCTAGAGGGTACAGGGAGGGTCAGCCCCAGCATTTT
many,TRBV2,TRBJ1-1,.,14,CASSEEAHHTEAFF,TGTGCCAGCAGTGAGGAAGCTCATCACACTGAAGCTTTCTTT
few,TRBV10-3,TRBJ2-5,TRBD2,16,CAISLFGGGVQETQYF,TGTGCCATCTCTCTCTTTGGCGGGGGGGTCCAAGAGACCCAGTACTTC
many,TRBV7-2,TRBJ2-5,TRBD1,16,CASSSPPGQRQETQYF,TGTGCCAGCAGCTCGCCACCGGGACAGCGTCAAGAGACCCAGTACTTC
.,TRBV5-1,TRBJ2-7,TRBD2,17,CASSPLGLAGAYNEQYF,TGCGCCAGCAGCCCCTTGGGACTAGCGGGGGCTTACAATGAGCAGTACTTC
.,TRBV24-1,TRBJ2-5,TRBD2,13,CATSDTSGGAQYF,TGTGCCACCAGTGATACTAGCGGGGGGGCCCAGTACTTC
.,TRBV29-1,TRBJ1-2,TRBD1,13,CSVASPGTAGNTF,TGCAGCGTGGCGTCCCCCGGGACAGCCGGAAACACCTTC
.,TRBV25-1,TRBJ1-1,TRBD1,18,CASSPQGGQGGINTEAFF,TGTGCCAGCAGTCCCCAAGGGGGACAGGGGGGAATTAACACTGAAGCTTTCTTT
many,TRBV7-9,TRBJ2-7,TRBD2,17,CASSRRSSGRAYYEQYF,TGTGCCAGCAGCCGGAGGTCCAGCGGGAGGGCATACTACGAGCAGTACTTC
.,TRBV6-1,TRBJ2-5,.,12,CAGSYPPETQYF,TGTGCCGGCAGTTACCCCCCAGAGACCCAGTACTTC
.,TRBV7-8,TRBJ2-4,.,16,CASSFGVGGAKNIQYF,TGTGCCAGCAGCTTCGGGGTAGGCGGCGCCAAAAACATTCAGTACTTC
many,TRBV9,TRBJ2-2,TRBD1,14,CASSVMDRAGELFF,TGTGCCAGCAGCGTTATGGACAGGGCCGGGGAGCTGTTTTTT
.,TRBV20-1,TRBJ1-2,TRBD1,15,CSPQGGQGANYGYTF,TGCAGTCCCCAAGGGGGACAGGGGGCGAACTATGGCTACACCTTC
.,TRBV6-1,TRBJ2-3,TRBD1,18,CASSETYGTGFETDTQYF,TGTGCCAGCAGTGAAACCTACGGGACAGGGTTCGAGACAGATACGCAGTATTTC
many,TRBV19,TRBJ2-2,TRBD1,19,CASSPRTGVKLANTGELFF,TGTGCCAGTAGTCCACGGACAGGGGTAAAGCTAGCGAACACCGGGGAGCTGTTTTTT
.,TRBV2,TRBJ2-5,TRBD2,14,CASSDLAGAETQYF,TGTGCCAGCAGTGACCTAGCGGGGGCGGAGACCCAGTACTTC
once,TRBV7-9,TRBJ1-1,.,13,CASSLHRDWVTFF,TGTGCCAGCAGCTTACACCGGGACTGGGTAACTTTCTTT
.,TRBV2,TRBJ1-6,TRBD1,15,CASSAIQGMGSPLHF,TGTGCCAGCAGTGCCATACAGGGGATGGGATCACCCCTCCACTTT
.,TRBV19,TRBJ1-1,TRBD1,16,CASSIRGQGLNTEAFF,TGTGCCAGTAGTATTCGGGGACAGGGGTTGAACACTGAAGCTTTCTTT
.,TRBV3-1,TRBJ1-2,.,14,CASSQEQGYYRYTF,TGTGCCAGCAGCCAAGAACAGGGATACTATCGCTACACCTTC
many,TRBV7-9,TRBJ1-2,.,14,CASSLGRGFDGYTF,TGTGCCAGCAGCTTAGGCAGGGGTTTCGATGGCTACACCTTC
many,TRBV5-4,TRBJ1-1,.,16,CASSPDQGVYYTEAFF,TGTGCCAGCAGCCCGGATCAGGGTGTGTATTACACTGAAGCTTTCTTT
.,TRBV12-3/TRBV12-4,TRBJ1-2,TRBD1,13,CASKGQGAGGYTF,TGTGCCAGCAAAGGACAGGGGGCTGGCGGCTACACCTTC
many,TRBV6-6,TRBJ1-6,.,13,CASSSAYNSPLHF,TGTGCCAGCAGTTCCGCCTATAATTCACCCCTCCACTTT